The rows below give T cell receptor beta chains drawn from one sample of a study of T cells in Graves' hyperthyroidism and ophthalmopathy. Via MiXCR, TCRdb re-called the multiplex PCR reads, giving one row per CDR3 protein. The sample has roughly 500,000 distinct CDR3 sequences, over 45% seen once. Sequencing was carried out using peripheral blood or thyroid tissue (not recorded which). These receptors all come from an adult woman with Graves' disease, either hyperthyroidism or ophthalmopathy (not recorded which). The CDR3 runs from the conserved cysteine through the conserved F or W. Fields, in order: CDR3 DNA, CDR3 protein, V gene, J gene, clone size, D gene, CDR3 length. A D gene is named only where the DNA matches it firmly. For some rows the clone size is stated as once, few or many, or as a class when expanded; others skip it.

DNA: TGCAGCCCGGCCGGGACAGGGGGCGCAAAGGGCCAAGAGACCCAGTACTTC; CDR3: CSPAGTGGAKGQETQYF; V: TRBV29-1; J: TRBJ2-5; size: NA; D: TRBD1; length: 17
DNA: TGTGCCATCAGGAACGAGGGGGGGGGACAGCCCCAGCATTTT; CDR3: CAIRNEGGGQPQHF; V: TRBV10-3; J: TRBJ1-5; size: NA; D: NA; length: 14
DNA: TGTGCTAGCAGCGCTACCGGGTCGGGAGAGACCATATATTTT; CDR3: CASSATGSGETIYF; V: TRBV7-7; J: TRBJ1-3; size: NA; D: NA; length: 14
DNA: TGTGCCATCAGCTCTCGGGGTCCAAATGAAAAACTGTTTTTT; CDR3: CAISSRGPNEKLFF; V: TRBV10-3; J: TRBJ1-4; size: few; D: NA; length: 14
DNA: TGTGCCAGCAGCATCGGACAGGGGAATCGGGAGACCCAGTACTTC; CDR3: CASSIGQGNRETQYF; V: TRBV7-8; J: TRBJ2-5; size: once; D: TRBD1; length: 15
DNA: TGTGCCAGCAACCCGGCCGCAGTGACTAATGAAAAACTGTTTTTT; CDR3: CASNPAAVTNEKLFF; V: TRBV2; J: TRBJ1-4; size: NA; D: NA; length: 15
DNA: TGTGCCAGCAGCCGGGACACAAACGCGGGTTACGAGCAGTACTTC; CDR3: CASSRDTNAGYEQYF; V: TRBV7-9; J: TRBJ2-7; size: NA; D: NA; length: 15
DNA: TGTGCCAGCAGTTCCCTGACAGGGTACACTGAAGCTTTCTTT; CDR3: CASSSLTGYTEAFF; V: TRBV6-1; J: TRBJ1-1; size: few; D: TRBD1; length: 14
DNA: TGTGCCAGCGGGAGGGCCCCCGAGCAGTACTTC; CDR3: CASGRAPEQYF; V: TRBV6-1; J: TRBJ2-7; size: NA; D: TRBD2; length: 11
DNA: TGTGCCAGCAGTTTCGGGGGGCGGTCCAACTATGGCTACACCTTC; CDR3: CASSFGGRSNYGYTF; V: TRBV2; J: TRBJ1-2; size: NA; D: NA; length: 15
DNA: TGCAGTGCTAGAGGGGACAAGAACACTGAAGCTTTCTTT; CDR3: CSARGDKNTEAFF; V: TRBV20-1; J: TRBJ1-1; size: NA; D: NA; length: 13
DNA: TGTGCCATCAGTGAAGGCGGGGGGTTCACTGAAGCTTTCTTT; CDR3: CAISEGGGFTEAFF; V: TRBV6-5; J: TRBJ1-1; size: NA; D: NA; length: 14
DNA: TGTGCCAGCAGTGGGGCGGGATCTCGTGATTCACCCCTCCACTTT; CDR3: CASSGAGSRDSPLHF; V: TRBV2; J: TRBJ1-6; size: NA; D: NA; length: 15
DNA: TGTGCCACCAGCAGAGTAGCTAGCGGGAGGTCTTCGGAGACCCAGTACTTC; CDR3: CATSRVASGRSSETQYF; V: TRBV15; J: TRBJ2-5; size: NA; D: TRBD2; length: 17
DNA: TGTGCCAGTGCTTGGCGTGGCGAGCAGTACTTC; CDR3: CASAWRGEQYF; V: TRBV19; J: TRBJ2-7; size: few; D: NA; length: 11
DNA: TGCAGCGTGGGAGGTAGGGGGCTAGGTCGTCACGAGCAGTACTTC; CDR3: CSVGGRGLGRHEQYF; V: TRBV29-1; J: TRBJ2-7; size: few; D: NA; length: 15
DNA: TGTGCCAGCAGCCAAGGGGGAGGCAGGGATGTTTCACCCCTCCACTTT; CDR3: CASSQGGGRDVSPLHF; V: TRBV3-1; J: TRBJ1-6; size: many; D: NA; length: 16
DNA: TGTGCCAGCAGGCTCGGGCAGGGGGCAGGGGAGACCCAGTACTTC; CDR3: CASRLGQGAGETQYF; V: TRBV7-8; J: TRBJ2-5; size: NA; D: TRBD1; length: 15
DNA: TGTGCCAGCAGCTTAAAGGATTTAGGGACGGGACTACAACAAGAGACCCAGTACTTC; CDR3: CASSLKDLGTGLQQETQYF; V: TRBV7-3; J: TRBJ2-5; size: NA; D: TRBD2; length: 19
DNA: TGCGCCAGCAGCTTGGCCGGGACTCTACCCTACGAGCAGTACTTC; CDR3: CASSLAGTLPYEQYF; V: TRBV5-1; J: TRBJ2-7; size: many; D: NA; length: 15
DNA: TGTGCCAGCAGCTTAGAGACTGAAGCTTTCTTT; CDR3: CASSLETEAFF; V: TRBV7-9; J: TRBJ1-1; size: many; D: NA; length: 11
DNA: TGTGCCACCAGCAGAGACCACCGGGGAATTGGGGAGACCCAGTACTTC; CDR3: CATSRDHRGIGETQYF; V: TRBV15; J: TRBJ2-5; size: NA; D: NA; length: 16
DNA: TGCAGCGTTAGGCCCTCACAGGGTCAGGAGACCCAGTACTTC; CDR3: CSVRPSQGQETQYF; V: TRBV29-1; J: TRBJ2-5; size: many; D: NA; length: 14
DNA: TGCGCCAGCAGCCAGGACCCTTCCGGAGGGATAGTGGGAGAGACCCAGTACTTC; CDR3: CASSQDPSGGIVGETQYF; V: TRBV4-1; J: TRBJ2-5; size: many; D: NA; length: 18
DNA: TGTGCCAGCAGCTTAGTACAGGGGAGCTACGAGCAGTACTTC; CDR3: CASSLVQGSYEQYF; V: TRBV7-9; J: TRBJ2-7; size: many; D: TRBD1; length: 14
DNA: TGTGCCTGGAGAGGAAACCGGGACAGCTATGGCTACACCTTC; CDR3: CAWRGNRDSYGYTF; V: TRBV7-3; J: TRBJ1-2; size: NA; D: TRBD1; length: 14
DNA: TGCGCCAGCAGCGTGACAGGGGGCAAAAGCTATGGCTACACCTTC; CDR3: CASSVTGGKSYGYTF; V: TRBV5-1; J: TRBJ1-2; size: few; D: TRBD1; length: 15
DNA: TGCGCCAGCAGCCACCTACACGGAAACACCATATATTTT; CDR3: CASSHLHGNTIYF; V: TRBV7-2; J: TRBJ1-3; size: NA; D: NA; length: 13
DNA: TGTGCCACCAGCAGAGATGCGACAGGCCGAAATCTCTATGGCTACACCTTC; CDR3: CATSRDATGRNLYGYTF; V: TRBV15; J: TRBJ1-2; size: NA; D: NA; length: 17
DNA: TGTGCCACCAGTGATTCCGGCGGGCGGCCTGAAGCTTTCTTT; CDR3: CATSDSGGRPEAFF; V: TRBV24-1; J: TRBJ1-1; size: NA; D: NA; length: 14
DNA: TGCAGCGTTGAAGTAGTAGGACTACTTAACACTGAAGCTTTCTTT; CDR3: CSVEVVGLLNTEAFF; V: TRBV29-1; J: TRBJ1-1; size: few; D: NA; length: 15
DNA: TGCGCCAGCAGCTTGAAAGATTCACCGAGCTCCTACGAGCAGTACTTC; CDR3: CASSLKDSPSSYEQYF; V: TRBV5-1; J: TRBJ2-7; size: NA; D: NA; length: 16
DNA: TGCAGCGTTGAGTTAGCTGAAGCTTTCTTT; CDR3: CSVELAEAFF; V: TRBV29-1; J: TRBJ1-1; size: NA; D: NA; length: 10
DNA: TGTGCCAGCAGGGACCCTTTTAGCAATCAGCCCCAGCATTTT; CDR3: CASRDPFSNQPQHF; V: TRBV2; J: TRBJ1-5; size: few; D: NA; length: 14
DNA: TGTGCCAGCAGCTTAGTGGACACCAACACCGGGGAGCTGTTTTTT; CDR3: CASSLVDTNTGELFF; V: TRBV7-8; J: TRBJ2-2; size: many; D: NA; length: 15
DNA: TGTGCCCGACGGACAGGAATGAACACTGAAGCTTTCTTT; CDR3: CARRTGMNTEAFF; V: TRBV9; J: TRBJ1-1; size: few; D: TRBD1; length: 13
DNA: TGCAGCGTTGGAGTCCGGGCGGGGGAGACCCAGTACTTC; CDR3: CSVGVRAGETQYF; V: TRBV29-1; J: TRBJ2-5; size: many; D: NA; length: 13